Below are 20 T cell receptor beta chains sequenced from a single sample in a study of blood T cell repertoires in COVID-19. Assay: immunoSEQ multiplex PCR; the TCRdb copy retains only in-frame clones and omits some. The sample carries 110,000 to 150,000 clones, around 81% recorded once. Sequencing was performed on peripheral blood. These receptors were obtained from a human donor in a cohort sampled during active COVID-19.

This clone was counted only a few times. This same CDR3 is encoded by further DNA sequences in the sample. This chain uses TRBV7-9 with TRBJ2-7, with 8 bases fitting TRBD2. The germline gives CDR1 SEHNR, CDR2 FQNEAQ (reference sequence). The CDR3 totals 14 residues. The junction had 0 bases not matched to a gene; V was cut back by 2 bases and J by 0 bases. The CDR3 DNA is TGTGCCAGCAGCTTAAGCGGGAGCTCCTACGAGCAGTACTTC. This codes for CASSLSGSSYEQYF. Full variable domain (rest looked up from reference TRBV7-9 and TRBJ2-7): DTGVSQNPRHKITKRGQNVTFRCDPISEHNRLYWYRQTLGQGPEFLTYFQNEAQLEKSRLLSDRFSAERPKGSFSTLEIQRTEQGDSAMYLCASSLSGSSYEQYFGPGTRLTVT.

V and J are TRBV6-2 or TRBV6-3 and TRBJ2-5, with 7 bases that match TRBD1. Per germline, CDR1 MNHEY and CDR2 SVGEGT. The CDR3 totals 14 residues. Trimming cost V 6 bases and J 5 bases; bases outside gene matches: 9. The CDR3, as DNA: TGTGCCAGCAGCCAGTCACAGGGGACCGAGACCCAGTACTTC. This encodes CASSQSQGTETQYF.

This clone was detected once. The chain is built from TRBV4-2 and TRBJ2-1, with 10 bases aligning to TRBD2. In germline, CDR1 is LGHNA, CDR2 YNFKEQ. The CDR3 is 16 amino acids. V trimming: 1 base; J trimming: 4 bases; junction bases outside the gene matches: 4. Here the CDR3 DNA reads TGTGCCAGCAGCCAAGCATTACTAGCGGGGTACAATGAGCAGTTCTTC. As protein: CASSQALLAGYNEQFF.

The chain recombines TRBV20-1 with TRBJ2-7; D is perhaps TRBD1 (5 bases). Trimming stripped 3 bases from V and 1 base from J, with 7 bases between. CDR1 and CDR2 (germline): DFQATT, SNEGSKA (reference sequence). The CDR3 spans 12 residues. The CDR3 here is CSASYRSYEQYF. CDR3 nucleotide sequence: TGCAGTGCTAGTTACAGGTCCTACGAGCAGTACTTC.

This clone was recorded a few times. The chain couples TRBV28 to TRBJ1-2; maybe TRBD1 (6 bases). Trimming stripped 5 bases from V and 2 bases from J, with 15 bases between. CDR1 is MDHEN and CDR2 is SYDVKM in the germline V gene. CDR3 length: 15 residues. The CDR3 region is CASSPGQRRNYGYTF. In DNA form, the CDR3 reads TGTGCCAGCAGTCCCGGACAGAGGAGGAACTATGGCTACACCTTC.

With respect to this clone: The same CDR3 can be traced to other DNA sequences in this sample. The chain couples TRBV7-3 to TRBJ2-7; 7 bases line up with TRBD1. The V gene's germline CDR1 is SGHTA and CDR2 FQGTGA. V gave up 1 base and J gave up 5 bases; unmatched junction bases: 5. The CDR3 extends over 14 amino acids. The CDR3 DNA sequence: TGTGCCAGCAGCTTAAGCGGCACAGGGGACGAGCAGTACTTC. Its protein is CASSLSGTGDEQYF.

V is TRBV4-3 and J is TRBJ2-4, with D possibly matching TRBD1 (6 bases). The CDR3 has 15 amino acids. Germline assignment: CDR1 LGHNA and CDR2 YSLEER. Trimming took 0 bases from V and 8 from J, leaving 14 bases between them. CDR3 coding DNA: TGCGCCAGCAGCCAAGAATCCCGACAGGCGCACATTCAGTACTTC. Amino acid sequence: CASSQESRQAHIQYF.

The V gene is TRBV9, the J gene TRBJ2-2; 8 bases line up with TRBD1. This CDR3 is 15 amino acids long. Germline CDR1 SGDLS, CDR2 YYNGEE. The ends lost 0 bases at V and 8 bases at J; junction bases unmatched: 6. CDR3 in amino acids: CASSVAAGGLGELFF. As DNA, the CDR3 is TGTGCCAGCAGCGTAGCGGCAGGGGGCTTGGGGGAGCTGTTTTTT.

The V and J genes are TRBV11-3 and TRBJ2-1; 7 nucleotides line up with TRBD1. This CDR3 is 13 amino acids long. Germline loops: CDR1 SGHNT, CDR2 YENEEA. V shed 6 bases, J shed 8 bases, and the junction held 7 bases outside the gene matches. The CDR3 loop reads CASSVNRGDEQFF. CDR3 coding DNA: TGTGCCAGCAGTGTAAACAGGGGCGATGAGCAGTTCTTC.

The chain carries TRBV15 and TRBJ1-1, with D possibly TRBD1 on 5 matching bases. CDR1 is LNHNV, CDR2 YYDKDF, per germline (reference sequence). Trimming stripped 0 bases from V and 2 bases from J, with 10 bases between. CDR3 length: 15 residues. The CDR3 is CATSRDQGLNTEAFF. DNA of the CDR3: TGTGCCACCAGCAGAGATCAGGGTTTAAACACTGAAGCTTTCTTT.

This rearrangement joins TRBV6-2 or TRBV6-3 to TRBJ2-7, with D maybe TRBD2 (5 bases). The CDR3 runs to 14 residues. The ends were cut back, 4 bases at V and 1 base at J, with 11 bases in the middle. The germline V gene has CDR1 MNHEY and CDR2 SVGEGT. The CDR3 reads CASSSLAPSYEQYF. The CDR3 DNA reads TGTGCCAGCAGTTCTTTAGCGCCTTCCTACGAGCAGTACTTC.

V gene TRBV7-9 combines with J gene TRBJ2-5; 7 positions agree with TRBD1. The V and J ends lost 5 bases and 3 bases, in that order; junction bases with no gene match: 9. This CDR3 region has 15 residues. Germline-derived CDR1 and CDR2 are SEHNR and FQNEAQ (reference sequence). CDR3 residues: CASSHTTGNKETQYF. The CDR3 DNA sequence: TGTGCCAGCAGCCATACGACAGGGAATAAAGAGACCCAGTACTTC. Drawing the rest from reference TRBV7-9 and TRBJ2-5, the complete variable domain is DTGVSQNPRHKITKRGQNVTFRCDPISEHNRLYWYRQTLGQGPEFLTYFQNEAQLEKSRLLSDRFSAERPKGSFSTLEIQRTEQGDSAMYLCASSHTTGNKETQYFGPGTRLLVL.

This chain links TRBV5-1 with TRBJ2-5; 15 nucleotides match TRBD2. The CDR3 extends over 17 amino acids. The J segment lost 4 bases and the V segment lost 4 bases, leaving 8 bases of the junction unmatched. Germline V gene lookup returns CDR1 SGHRS and CDR2 YFSETQ. CDR3 loop: CASSPGTSGRRRETQYF. The DNA for the CDR3 is TGCGCCAGCAGCCCCGGGACTAGCGGGAGGCGAAGAGAGACCCAGTACTTC.

V is TRBV27 and J is TRBJ2-7, with 8 bases that match TRBD1. The CDR3 covers 17 residues. Trimming cost V 4 bases and J 3 bases; bases outside gene matches: 14. The germline V gene encodes CDR1 MNHEY and CDR2 SMNVEV (reference sequence). The DNA of the CDR3 is TGTGCCAGCAGTTCGATCCAGGGGGCGAAGGTTGACTACGAGCAGTACTTC. Its protein product is CASSSIQGAKVDYEQYF.

The rearrangement links TRBV18 to TRBJ2-3; 11 positions match TRBD2. The junction had 4 bases not matched to a gene; V was cut back by 5 bases and J by 0 bases. This CDR3 is built from 16 residues. The germline V gene has CDR1 KGHSH and CDR2 LQKENI. The CDR3 spells CASSGGTSGSTDTQYF. In nucleotides, the CDR3 is TGTGCCAGCTCAGGAGGGACTAGCGGTAGCACAGATACGCAGTATTTT.

V and J are TRBV28 and TRBJ2-5, with 7 nucleotides matching TRBD2. Losses at the gene ends were 4 bases for V and 2 bases for J; bases not matched to a gene: 7. The CDR3 contains 15 residues. Germline V gives CDR1 MDHEN, CDR2 SYDVKM. CDR3 amino acids: CASSYMTSRQETQYF. The CDR3 DNA is TGTGCCAGCAGTTATATGACTAGCAGACAAGAGACCCAGTACTTC.

The genes are TRBV6-1 and TRBJ2-3; 11 bases map to TRBD2. V lost 2 bases to trimming and J lost 4 bases; unmatched junction nucleotides: 2. Per germline, CDR1 MNHNS and CDR2 SASEGT. The CDR3 is made up of 15 amino acids. Here the CDR3 DNA reads TGTGCCAGCAGTGAAACTAGCGGGAGTTCAGATACGCAGTATTTT. This codes for CASSETSGSSDTQYF.

The rearrangement links TRBV18 to TRBJ2-5; 7 bases line up with TRBD2. The CDR3 spans 17 residues. Germline CDR1 reads KGHSH; CDR2 reads LQKENI. Trimming at V came to 6 bases and at J to 3 bases, leaving 16 bases not matched to a gene. This chain's CDR3 is CASSVSHAASGEETQYF. The CDR3 bases are TGTGCCAGCTCCGTTAGCCACGCGGCTAGCGGAGAAGAGACCCAGTACTTC.

The gene calls are TRBV12-5 and TRBJ2-5, with a possible D match to TRBD1 (5 bases). Between the trimmed V and J ends, which lost 8 bases and 2 bases, there was a span of 9 bases. CDR1 is LGHNT, CDR2 FRNRAP, per germline. This CDR3 has 12 residues. The CDR3 loop reads CASSSGQETQYF. CDR3 sequence (DNA): TGTGCTAGTAGTTCAGGGCAAGAGACCCAGTACTTC.

This clone was detected once. The chain carries TRBV18 and TRBJ2-6, with D unclear. The CDR3 has 17 residues. V dropped 0 bases and J dropped 0 bases, with 9 bases sitting between them. Per the germline V gene, CDR1 is KGHSH and CDR2 is LQKENI. CDR3 in DNA: TGTGCCAGCTCACCACCGAACAGCCACTCTGGGGCCAACGTCCTGACTTTC. As protein: CASSPPNSHSGANVLTF. Combining the CDR3 with reference TRBV18 and TRBJ2-6 gives the whole variable domain NAGVMQNPRHLVRRRGQEARLRCSPMKGHSHVYWYRQLPEEGLKFMVYLQKENIIDESGMPKERFSAEFPKEGPSILRIQQVVRGDSAAYFCASSPPNSHSGANVLTFGAGSRLTVL.